Below are 13 T cell receptor beta chains sequenced from a single sample in a study of T cells expressing NK-cell markers. One entry per CDR3 protein, without DNA, is what TCRdb gives after re-calling the 5' RACE reads. This table holds about 260,000 distinct CDR3 sequences. The sample consisted of blood T cells: a sorted CD56 or NKG2C T cell subset, CD4+ or CD8+ T cells, or bulk PBMC T cells (not recorded which). The receptors stem from a woman between 18 and 75 years old in good health.

The chain uses TRBV7-2 and TRBJ1-1; the D call of TRBD1 rests on TCRdb alone, since no DNA is present to check it. Per the germline V gene, CDR1 is SGHTA and CDR2 is FQGNSA. There are 16 residues in the CDR3. CDR3 sequence: CASTPPGKGGNTEAFF.

The chain couples TRBV20-1 to TRBJ1-2. This CDR3 is 12 amino acids long. Germline V lookup: CDR1 DFQATT, CDR2 SNEGSKA (reference sequence). This chain's CDR3 is CSARSANYGYTF.

The chain recombines TRBV7-2 with TRBJ2-6. The germline gives CDR1 SGHTA, CDR2 FQGNSA. This CDR3 comprises 16 residues. Here the CDR3 reads CASSTRPISGANVLTF.

V gene TRBV7-2 combines with J gene TRBJ2-5. This CDR3 contains 13 residues. In germline, CDR1 is SGHTA, CDR2 FQGNSA. This CDR3 is CASSLVQRETQYF.

CDR3 protein: CAWTITSTGYGYTF. The chain carries TRBV30 and TRBJ1-2; TCRdb gives TRBD1 as the D gene, but with no DNA this cannot be confirmed. Germline assignment: CDR1 GTSNPN and CDR2 SVGIG (reference sequence). The CDR3 spans 14 residues.

CDR3 loop: CASSQESTLYQETQYF. The V gene is TRBV4-2, the J gene TRBJ2-5. Per germline, CDR1 LGHNA and CDR2 YNFKEQ. This CDR3 is built from 16 residues.

The CDR3 protein is CASSLGSSHGSGELFF. The V gene is TRBV28, the J gene TRBJ2-2. Germline V lookup: CDR1 MDHEN, CDR2 SYDVKM. The CDR3 contains 16 residues.

The chain couples TRBV12-3 or TRBV12-4 to TRBJ1-2. This CDR3 has 15 amino acids. The CDR3 region is CASSQIAGTAGGYTF.

The gene calls are TRBV28 and TRBJ2-3; TCRdb lists TRBD2, though no DNA is available to test this call. The germline V gene has CDR1 MDHEN and CDR2 SYDVKM. The CDR3 has 18 residues. The CDR3 sequence is CASSSPGTSGGYTDTQYF.

The chain combines TRBV4-2 with TRBJ2-1; the TCRdb D gene call, TRBD2, has no DNA to confirm it. The CDR3 is 16 residues long. Germline CDR1 LGHNA, CDR2 YNFKEQ. CDR3 loop: CASSPGLDPSYNEQFF.

The chain links TRBV4-3 to TRBJ2-3; the TCRdb call, TRBD2, lacks DNA for checking. The V gene's germline CDR1 is LGHNA and CDR2 YSLEER. CDR3 length: 14 amino acids. The CDR3: CASSQGRGSVTQYF.

The rearrangement uses TRBV18 and TRBJ2-2; TCRdb indicates TRBD2, and absent DNA this call remains unverified. Germline CDR1 is KGHSH and CDR2 is LQKENI. The CDR3 runs 15 residues. CDR3 region: CASSPRTRGTGELFF.

The chain combines TRBV29-1 with TRBJ2-1. The germline gives CDR1 SQVTM, CDR2 ANQGSEA. The CDR3 extends over 13 amino acids. The CDR3 spells CSVTTLYGDEQFF.